The following is a T cell receptor beta chain sequence with its context. These data are taken from a study of shared clonotypes between healthy human individuals. There were no recent acute infections or vaccinations among the donors, who were healthy HIV-negative adults. A CD45RA-negative memory subset and a CD45RA+ naive subset were separated from the CD4+ cells. The deep-level immunoSEQ assay was used. The method was immunoSEQ multiplex PCR; TCRdb's version includes in-frame clones alone and lacks a portion of them. Of 2 million to 2.5 million clones listed, roughly 95% are singletons. Sequenced: naive CD4+ T cells sorted from blood. Subset described: CD45RA+ positively selected. The TCR was taken from a man aged 18 to 30 in good health.

The CDR3 reads CAWSGDRGSEKLFF. CDR3 nucleotide sequence: TGTGCCTGGAGCGGAGACAGGGGGAGTGAAAAACTGTTTTTT. The chain combines TRBV30 with TRBJ1-4; 9 bases map to TRBD1. Trimming took 3 bases from V and 7 from J; bases not matched to a gene: 6. Germline values: CDR1 GTSNPN, CDR2 SVGIG (reference sequence). The CDR3 consists of 14 residues.